Below are 8 T cell receptor beta chains sequenced from a single sample in a study of cytomegalovirus exposure and HLA in healthy donors. PCR employed 60 Vbeta and 13 Jbeta primers. Only in-frame clones appear in the TCRdb table, and some are missing; sequencing was by immunoSEQ multiplex PCR. The table lists under 200,000 clones, roughly three quarters of them singletons. What was sequenced was PBMCs. These receptors originate from a male donor in good health and CMV-seropositive.

The chain combines TRBV5-3 with TRBJ1-2, with a possible D match to TRBD1 (5 bases). TRBV5-3 is classed as an ORF, of uncertain function. This CDR3 is 16 amino acids long. V was clipped by 5 bases and J by 5 bases, with 22 bases between them. The CDR3 protein is CARRPGQGKTRYGYTF. The DNA for the CDR3 is TGTGCCAGAAGACCTGGACAAGGTAAAACTCGGTATGGCTACACCTTC.

CDR3 protein: CASCTGGLINTEAFF. DNA of the CDR3: TGTGCCAGCTGTACCGGGGGGCTGATCAACACTGAAGCTTTCTTT. V is TRBV6-5 and J is TRBJ1-1; a weak D match, TRBD1 (6 bases). Germline V CDR1 and CDR2: MNHEY, SVGAGI. The CDR3 has 15 residues. The V end was cut by 8 bases, the J end by 2 bases, with 18 bases between.

In its sample, this clone was seen a few times. The CDR3 DNA follows: TGTGCCAGCAGTTACCCGGCTACCGGGTTCACAGATACGCAGTATTTT. Protein: CASSYPATGFTDTQYF. The rearrangement joins TRBV6-6 to TRBJ2-3; no clear D gene. CDR3 length: 16 residues. V was cut by 2 bases and J by 2 bases, with 14 bases left in between. The germline V gene has CDR1 MNHNY and CDR2 SVGAGI (reference sequence).

The table lists this clone with a few counts. The gene calls are TRBV4-2 and TRBJ2-3; 12 bases align to TRBD2. Germline CDR1 reads LGHNA; CDR2 reads YNFKEQ. V trimming: 1 base; J trimming: 1 base; junction bases outside the gene matches: 0. CDR3 length: 16 residues. Written as DNA, the CDR3 is TGTGCCAGCAGCCAAGGGACTAGCGGGGGCACAGATACGCAGTATTTT. Protein: CASSQGTSGGTDTQYF.

This chain links TRBV5-5 with TRBJ1-2; the match to TRBD1 covers 7 bases. CDR3 length: 15 amino acids. Germline-derived CDR1 and CDR2 are SGHKS and YYEKEE (reference sequence). V lost 4 bases and J lost 7; bases outside the gene matches: 13. The DNA of the CDR3 is TGTGCCAGCAGCCTTCCGGGACAGTCGACGGGTGGCTACACCTTC. This encodes CASSLPGQSTGGYTF.

Written as DNA, the CDR3 is TGTGCCACCAGCAGAGTAGAATCCCAAGAGACCCAGTACTTC. This gives the protein CATSRVESQETQYF. The V and J genes are TRBV15 and TRBJ2-5; D remains unclear. V dropped 1 base and J dropped 1 base, with 7 bases sitting between them. Germline-derived CDR1 and CDR2 are LNHNV and YYDKDF (reference sequence). This CDR3 has 14 residues.

V gene TRBV7-9 combines with J gene TRBJ2-1; weak D call: TRBD1 (5 bases). The germline gives CDR1 SEHNR, CDR2 FQNEAQ (reference sequence). The germline V and J ends were trimmed by 2 bases and 9 bases, with 17 bases remaining between them. The CDR3 is 15 residues long. The CDR3 coding sequence is TGTGCCAGCAGCTTAAAGGGGCAGGGCGTTGGTGAGCAGTTCTTC. Its translation is CASSLKGQGVGEQFF.

The rearrangement uses TRBV5-6 and TRBJ2-3; TRBD2 matches 7 bases. The junction had 1 base not matched to a gene; V was cut back by 2 bases and J by 1 base. Germline loops: CDR1 SGHDT, CDR2 YYEEEE. The CDR3 extends over 14 amino acids. CDR3 DNA sequence: TGTGCCAGCAGCTTACGGGGGGGCACAGATACGCAGTATTTT. As protein: CASSLRGGTDTQYF.